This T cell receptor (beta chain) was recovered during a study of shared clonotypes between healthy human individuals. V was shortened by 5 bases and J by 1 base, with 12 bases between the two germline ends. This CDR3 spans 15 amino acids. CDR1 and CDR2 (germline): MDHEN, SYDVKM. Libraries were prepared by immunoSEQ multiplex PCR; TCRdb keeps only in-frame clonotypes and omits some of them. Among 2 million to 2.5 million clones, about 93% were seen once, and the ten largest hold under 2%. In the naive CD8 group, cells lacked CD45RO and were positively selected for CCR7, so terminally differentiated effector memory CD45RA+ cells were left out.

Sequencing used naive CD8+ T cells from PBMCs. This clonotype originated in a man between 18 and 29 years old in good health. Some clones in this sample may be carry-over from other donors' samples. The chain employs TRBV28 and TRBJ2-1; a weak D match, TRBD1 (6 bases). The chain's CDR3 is CASSPAGESYNEQFF. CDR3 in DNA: TGTGCCAGCAGTCCGGCAGGGGAATCCTACAATGAGCAGTTCTTC.